The 27 T cell receptor beta chains in this list originate from one sample, sequenced in a study of shared clonotypes between healthy human individuals. Terminally differentiated effector memory CD45RA+ cells were excluded by CCR7 positive selection of CD45RO-negative cells. Sequenced by immunoSEQ multiplex PCR; TCRdb stores in-frame clones only, minus some. The repertoire includes about 1,800,000 clones, less than 95% of them detected once, and 0.95% to 1.5% sits in the top ten. The sample consisted of naive CD8+ T cells sorted from blood. The origin of the receptors is a young man in good health.

V is TRBV27 and J is TRBJ2-7; D could derive from TRBD1 or TRBD2 (5 bases each). The germline gives CDR1 MNHEY, CDR2 SMNVEV (reference sequence). This CDR3 comprises 15 residues. Deletions cut 5 bases from V and 3 bases from J, with 17 bases between. CDR3 in amino acids: CASSTPRDGHYEQYF. For the CDR3, the DNA is TGTGCCAGCAGTACGCCCCGGGACGGGCACTACGAGCAGTACTTC.

J is TRBJ2-1 and V is TRBV7-9, with 8 bases lining up with TRBD1. Germline V gene data show CDR1 as SEHNR and CDR2 as FQNEAQ (reference sequence). Germline trimming cut 3 bases from V and 8 bases from J; bases unmatched to any gene: 3. The CDR3 has 13 amino acids. In DNA, the CDR3 is TGTGCCAGCAGCTTGGACAGGGCCGATGAGCAGTTCTTC. It is translated as CASSLDRADEQFF.

V gene TRBV5-6 combines with J gene TRBJ2-3; a possible D gene is TRBD2 (5 bases). V dropped 4 bases and J dropped 3 bases, with 15 bases sitting between them. CDR3 length: 15 amino acids. Germline values: CDR1 SGHDT, CDR2 YYEEEE. The CDR3 coding sequence is TGTGCCAGCAGCGGTCCAGGACTTACGACAGATACGCAGTATTTT. Translating gives CASSGPGLTTDTQYF.

The chain couples TRBV9 to TRBJ2-5; D ambiguous. Germline V gives CDR1 SGDLS, CDR2 YYNGEE. This CDR3 spans 12 amino acids. Deletions cut 4 bases from V and 4 bases from J, with 8 bases between. CDR3 nucleotides: TGTGCCAGCAGCCTATTGGGAGAGACCCAGTACTTC. Its translation is CASSLLGETQYF.

J is TRBJ2-7 and V is TRBV10-3; possibly TRBD2 for D (6 bases). V was trimmed by 6 bases and J by 4 bases, leaving 19 bases between them. CDR3 size: 15 residues. CDR1 and CDR2 from the germline V gene are ENHRY and SYGVKD. CDR3 nucleotides: TGTGCCATCAGAGACCCAGCGGGCGGCCTATACGAGCAGTACTTC. It is translated as CAIRDPAGGLYEQYF.

The V gene is TRBV19, the J gene TRBJ2-5, with 14 positions matching TRBD2. V dropped 3 bases and J dropped 4; count of bases not matched to a gene: 4. CDR1 is LNHDA, CDR2 SQIVND, per germline (reference sequence). The CDR3 has 16 residues. The CDR3 region has the DNA TGTGCCAGTAGTATGACTAGCGGGGGGGCTGGAGAGACCCAGTACTTC. Encoded protein: CASSMTSGGAGETQYF.

In this sample, this clone turned up once. The same CDR3 arises from other DNA sequences in this sample as well. The V and J genes are TRBV10-2 and TRBJ2-7; 7 bases align to TRBD2. The germline V gene encodes CDR1 WSHSY and CDR2 SAAADI. The V gene end was trimmed by 4 bases and the J gene end by 2 bases; junction bases not matched to a gene: 2. This CDR3 region has 13 residues. Here the CDR3 reads CASSVLAAYEQYF. Here the CDR3 DNA reads TGCGCCAGCAGTGTTCTAGCGGCCTACGAGCAGTACTTC.

The V gene is TRBV7-9, the J gene TRBJ1-1; the D is unclear. CDR1 SEHNR and CDR2 FQNEAQ come from the germline V gene (reference sequence). Trimming removed 8 bases at V and 1 base at J, with 8 bases between. This CDR3 has 12 residues. CDR3 amino acids: CASADWNTEAFF. The CDR3, as DNA: TGTGCCAGCGCGGACTGGAACACTGAAGCTTTCTTT.

The chain carries TRBV6-6 and TRBJ1-6; D possibly corresponds to TRBD1 (5 bases). V was trimmed by 6 bases and J by 18 bases, leaving 21 bases between them. Germline CDR1 MNHNY, CDR2 SVGAGI (reference sequence). This CDR3 is built from 13 residues. CDR3 residues: CASSAASTGGDHF. Here the CDR3 DNA reads TGTGCCAGCAGCGCAGCATCGACTGGAGGGGACCACTTT.

A remark on this clone: Within the sample, other DNA sequences also encode this same CDR3. The chain combines TRBV28 with TRBJ1-1, with D unresolved. Germline V gene sequence: CDR1 MDHEN, CDR2 SYDVKM. Trimming took off 2 bases at V and 1 base at J, with 5 bases between the two ends. This CDR3 spans 13 amino acids. CDR3 bases: TGTGCCAGCAGTTTAGTGCAGAACACTGAAGCTTTCTTT. This sequence encodes CASSLVQNTEAFF.

This chain connects TRBV9 to TRBJ2-1; the match to TRBD2 covers 7 bases. Trimming took 3 bases from V and 8 from J; bases not matched to a gene: 5. Germline V CDR1 and CDR2: SGDLS, YYNGEE. The CDR3 is 13 amino acids. CDR3 bases: TGTGCCAGCAGCGCTGGAAGCGGGGATGAGCAGTTCTTC. It encodes CASSAGSGDEQFF.

Worth noting for this clone: The same CDR3 is also encoded by other DNA sequences in this sample. The chain employs TRBV19 and TRBJ2-5; perhaps TRBD1 as D (5 bases). V lost 4 bases to trimming and J lost 9 bases, with 18 bases between them. The CDR3 is 14 residues long. CDR1 LNHDA and CDR2 SQIVND come from the germline V gene (reference sequence). The CDR3, as DNA: TGTGCCAGTAGTAATACAGGCTACCTCAGGTCCCAGTACTTC. It specifies CASSNTGYLRSQYF.

This chain connects TRBV13 to TRBJ1-6; TRBD1 might be the D (5 bases). Trimming left V 4 bases short and J 0 bases short, with 10 bases between. The germline gives CDR1 PRHDT, CDR2 FYEKMQ (reference sequence). CDR3 size: 16 residues. DNA for the CDR3: TGTGCCAGCAGCTCCACAGGAGACTCCTATAATTCACCCCTCCACTTT. This gives the protein CASSSTGDSYNSPLHF.

This chain links TRBV7-3 with TRBJ2-7; perhaps TRBD1 as D (6 bases). The V end lost 5 bases, the J end lost 0 bases, and 14 bases lay between the germline ends. Germline CDR1 reads SGHTA; CDR2 reads FQGTGA. The CDR3 has 15 residues. As DNA, the CDR3 is TGTGCCAGCAGCCCAGGGGTGGGTTACTCCTACGAGCAGTACTTC. Translating gives CASSPGVGYSYEQYF.

The CDR3 is CASSRGGVDEQYF. CDR3 bases: TGCGCCAGCAGCCGGGGAGGGGTGGACGAGCAGTACTTC. This chain connects TRBV5-1 to TRBJ2-7; 7 positions agree with TRBD2. The CDR3 runs 13 residues. Trimming removed 4 bases from V and 5 bases from J; junction bases left unmatched: 6. CDR1 and CDR2 from the germline V gene are SGHRS and YFSETQ.

The rearrangement joins TRBV7-9 to TRBJ2-1; TRBD1 is a possible D gene (6 bases). In germline, CDR1 is SEHNR, CDR2 FQNEAQ (reference sequence). The CDR3 totals 15 residues. Deletions cut 2 bases from V and 6 bases from J, with 14 bases between. The CDR3 coding sequence is TGTGCCAGCAGCTTAAGTATCCCAGGGGTCAATGAGCAGTTCTTC. Protein product: CASSLSIPGVNEQFF.

This clone is a singleton in its sample. The chain carries TRBV9 and TRBJ2-1, with D perhaps TRBD2 (6 bases). CDR3 length: 15 residues. The germline gives CDR1 SGDLS, CDR2 YYNGEE. The V end was cut by 3 bases, the J end by 5 bases, with 15 bases between. CDR3 nucleotides: TGTGCCAGCAGCGCGCGCGGGACTCTTGACAATGAGCAGTTCTTC. It translates to CASSARGTLDNEQFF.

The V gene is TRBV7-8, the J gene TRBJ2-7; no reliable D call. Germline values: CDR1 SGHVS, CDR2 FQNEAQ. V was pared by 2 bases and J by 6 bases, with 17 bases between. The CDR3 sequence is 15 residues long. This CDR3 reads CASSLPSGLAVEQYF. In nucleotides, the CDR3 is TGTGCCAGCAGCTTACCTTCGGGTTTGGCGGTCGAGCAGTACTTC.

Remarks on this clone: Other DNA variants within this sample encode the same CDR3. CDR3 loop: CASSIGGSEQYF. The CDR3 coding sequence is TGTGCCAGTAGTATTGGGGGGTCCGAGCAGTACTTC. The V and J genes are TRBV19 and TRBJ2-7; TRBD2 might be the D (6 bases). Germline V lookup: CDR1 LNHDA, CDR2 SQIVND (reference sequence). CDR3 length: 12 amino acids. V lost 3 bases to trimming and J lost 6 bases, with 9 bases between them.

This clone has a handful of counts. The V call is TRBV2, the J call TRBJ1-1, with D unclear. The CDR3 spans 12 residues. Trimming shortened V by 6 bases and J by 13 bases, and 18 bases separated the two germline ends. Germline V gene sequence: CDR1 SNHLY, CDR2 FYNNEI. The CDR3 sequence is CASSPDRNLGFF. The CDR3 DNA reads as TGTGCCAGCAGCCCCGATAGGAACTTGGGTTTCTTT.

The chain has TRBV29-1 and TRBJ2-7, with D possibly called TRBD1 or TRBD2 (5 bases each). V lost 7 bases to trimming and J lost 6 bases, with 19 bases between them. The germline gives CDR1 SQVTM, CDR2 ANQGSEA. The CDR3 sequence is 13 residues long. CDR3 DNA: TGCAGCGCGGAAGAACGGGGCGGCGGCGAGCAGTACTTC. This codes for CSAEERGGGEQYF.

J is TRBJ1-1 and V is TRBV11-2; D gene ambiguous. Germline V gene sequence: CDR1 SGHAT, CDR2 FQNNGV. The CDR3 is made up of 15 amino acids. Trimming took 0 bases from V and 5 from J, leaving 13 bases between them. DNA of the CDR3: TGTGCCAGCAGCTTAGATGTGAACTTTGTGACTGAAGCTTTCTTT. Translation gives CASSLDVNFVTEAFF.

The chain links TRBV5-1 to TRBJ1-5, with 7 bases matching TRBD1. The CDR3 consists of 15 residues. The V gene's germline CDR1 is SGHRS and CDR2 YFSETQ. V was pared by 3 bases and J by 1 base, with 4 bases of the junction left unmatched. The CDR3 coding sequence is TGCGCCAGCAGCTATACAGGGGACAGCAATCAGCCCCAGCATTTT. Residues: CASSYTGDSNQPQHF.

The chain is built from TRBV11-2 and TRBJ2-7; 9 bases line up with TRBD2. V shed 4 bases, J shed 2 bases, and the junction held 6 bases outside the gene matches. The length of the CDR3 is 15 residues. Germline loops: CDR1 SGHAT, CDR2 FQNNGV. The CDR3 coding sequence is TGTGCCAGCAGCTCCCCGACTAGCGGAACCTACGAGCAGTACTTC. Protein product: CASSSPTSGTYEQYF.

This rearrangement joins TRBV9 to TRBJ2-2; D is unresolved. The CDR3 consists of 12 residues. The germline V gene encodes CDR1 SGDLS and CDR2 YYNGEE. V lost 4 bases to trimming and J lost 7 bases, with 8 bases between them. The CDR3, as DNA: TGTGCCAGCAGCCCATCTTACGGGGAGCTGTTTTTT. Its protein product is CASSPSYGELFF.

The chain links TRBV7-2 to TRBJ2-3; TRBD1 might be the D (6 bases). V shed 3 bases and J shed 6 bases, with 19 bases lying between them. CDR1 SGHTA and CDR2 FQGNSA come from the germline V gene. The CDR3 is 16 amino acids. CDR3 bases: TGTGCCAGCAGCTTGGGGGACACCACCGTATACGATACGCAGTATTTT. Amino acids: CASSLGDTTVYDTQYF.

The CDR3 bases are TGTGCCAGCAGTTTGAGTTCCCTCTCTGGGGCCAACGTCCTGACTTTC. Translating it yields CASSLSSLSGANVLTF. The rearrangement uses TRBV28 and TRBJ2-6; D remains ambiguous. V lost 3 bases and J lost 0, with 9 bases in between. This CDR3 has 16 amino acids. Germline CDR1 reads MDHEN; CDR2 reads SYDVKM. Variable domain in full (rest from reference TRBV28 and TRBJ2-6): DVKVTQSSRYLVKRTGEKVFLECVQDMDHENMFWYRQDPGLGLRLIYFSYDVKMKEKGDIPEGYSVSREKKERFSLILESASTNQTSMYLCASSLSSLSGANVLTFGAGSRLTVL.